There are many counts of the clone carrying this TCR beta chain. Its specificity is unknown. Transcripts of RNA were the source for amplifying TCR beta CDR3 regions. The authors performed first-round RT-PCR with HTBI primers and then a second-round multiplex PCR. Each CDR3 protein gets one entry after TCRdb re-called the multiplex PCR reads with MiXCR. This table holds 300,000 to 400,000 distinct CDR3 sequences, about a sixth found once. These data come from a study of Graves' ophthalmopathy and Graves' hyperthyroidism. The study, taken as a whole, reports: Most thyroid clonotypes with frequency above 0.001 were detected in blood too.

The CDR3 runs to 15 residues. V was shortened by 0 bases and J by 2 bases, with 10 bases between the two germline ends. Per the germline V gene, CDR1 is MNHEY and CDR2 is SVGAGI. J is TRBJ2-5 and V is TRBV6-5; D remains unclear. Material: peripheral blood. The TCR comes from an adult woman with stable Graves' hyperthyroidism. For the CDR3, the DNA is TGTGCCAGCAGTTACTCGCAGACCTCACAAGAGACCCAGTACTTC. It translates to CASSYSQTSQETQYF.